Described below is a single T cell receptor beta chain sequence and its context. Its antigen target is currently unknown. Per-base qualities were not stored, and no clone one base away is much larger. This record comes from a study of T cells after yellow fever vaccination (dated by TCRdb to about 2019). Regarding the research as a whole: The SMART-Seq v4 Ultra Low Input RNA kit was used to prepare libraries from fractions with low cell numbers. To follow T-cell clones before and after primary and booster YFV17D yellow fever vaccination, bulk TCR alpha and beta repertoires were sequenced over time. The cohort comprised two healthy male donors, one aged 18 to 30 and one aged 30 to 40 years. Blood was drawn at multiple timepoints before and after primary and secondary immunization, with bulk PBMC replicates and cell subsets isolated. Study-level results and caveats: After the booster, most clones that had expanded after primary vaccination were detected again (roughly 96% of CD4 and around 88% of CD8), suggesting broad maintenance of memory. Compared with the primary T-cell response, the secondary T-cell response was weaker but faster, peaking on day 5 rather than day 15. A small share of clonotypes was detected in both CD4 and CD8 compartments, with the overlap likely arising from convergent recombination. Because abundant contaminating clonotypes from the bulk population could be contained in FACS-sorted repertoires, computational filtering was required. The study included only two donors, which limits how far the findings can be generalized.

Data came from an Illumina NovaSeq 6000. TCR cDNA was made using 5'RACE template switching, a step that added a universal primer site and unique molecular identifiers. Priming for cDNA synthesis came from both the TCR alpha and TCR beta constant segments. Library amplification used two PCR steps, and the second PCR step added sample barcodes and sequencing adapters. Libraries were sequenced on Illumina HiSeq 2500 (2x100 bp) or NovaSeq (2x150 bp). Per the source publication's procedure: MIGEC handled demultiplexing of reads and collapsing into UMI consensus sequences, while MiXCR performed V(D)J alignment. Vaccine-responding clonotypes were identified with edgeR using replicate PBMC samples, with FDR below 0.01 and a log2 fold change above 5 up to day 15 being required. CD4 or CD8 identity was assigned to each bulk clonotype according to whether the clonotype was present at higher abundance in the sequenced CD4 repertoire or the sequenced CD8 repertoire. TCRdb took the public reads, trimmed them with fastp at Q25, ran MiXCR for clone calling and kept in-frame beta chains. Rows are combined by CDR3 protein, so each entry shows the most common genes and DNA. The V and J calls follow TCRdb's processing rather than the paper's. Here the sample has under 400,000 distinct CDR3 sequences; under 15% occur a single time. The ten largest make up 2.5% to 4% of the sample.

The CDR3 runs 15 amino acids, cysteine and phenylalanine included. Kept here is only the CDR3 DNA, which spans 45 bases and is read in frame from base 1. V has 5 bases trimmed and J has 5 bases trimmed; junction bases matching no gene number 9. According to the germline V gene, CDR1 reads SGHAT and CDR2 reads FQNNGV. This sample's treatment or condition label indicates: live attenuated yellow fever vaccine strain. PBMCs were isolated from peripheral blood using a standard Ficoll-Paque protocol. CD4 and CD8 T-cell fractions were isolated with Dynabeads CD4 and CD8 positive selection kits. TriZol was used to extract RNA from bulk PBMCs, from CD4 and CD8 fractions, and from dextramer-positive and dextramer-negative fractions.

The receptor's source is a man aged 18-30 years who received the YFV17D yellow fever vaccine. The sequencing used CD4+ T cells sorted from PBMCs, collected 15 days after the yellow fever booster vaccination. The sequence links TRBV11-2 to TRBJ2-5, with 9 bases aligning to TRBD1. The encoded CDR3 is CASSQTGGARETQYF. In nucleotide form, the sequence is TGTGCCAGCAGCCAAACAGGGGGCGCCCGGGAGACCCAGTACTTC.